Listed below are T cell receptor beta chains from one sample, sequenced in a study of blood T cell repertoires in COVID-19. Libraries were prepared by immunoSEQ multiplex PCR; TCRdb keeps only in-frame clonotypes and omits some of them. The sample gives about 180,000 clones, about 88% of which show up once; roughly 2.9% is in the top ten. Sequenced sample: peripheral blood. These receptor sequences come from a woman in her twenties or thirties with active or convalescent COVID-19. Each CDR3 is given with its conserved first and last residue.

length,V,J,CDR3
14,TRBV5-4,TRBJ2-5,CASSLVGRGETQYF
14,TRBV19,TRBJ1-1,CASSQGVRGTEAFF
16,TRBV30,TRBJ2-3,CAWQLSERASTDTQYF
16,TRBV7-9,TRBJ2-1,CASSLGTSEIYNEQFF
15,TRBV11-3,TRBJ1-2,CASSLAVQGNYGYTF
13,TRBV11-3,TRBJ1-1,CASSLSGGTEAFF
15,TRBV19,TRBJ2-1,CASKGGVGTNNEQFF
14,TRBV6-4,TRBJ1-2,CASSDSYGEDGYTF
16,TRBV4-2,TRBJ2-7,CASSQEGGTGGFEQYF
12,TRBV6-5,TRBJ1-1,CASSYESGRPFF
15,TRBV19,TRBJ1-2,CASRYASGELYGYTF
14,TRBV5-1,TRBJ2-1,CASSSGGSHNEQFF
14,TRBV30,TRBJ1-1,CAWSWIEGFTEAFF
14,TRBV11-2,TRBJ2-7,CASSTRTGYYEQYF
14,TRBV6-5,TRBJ1-2,CASSSPGGSYGYTF
13,TRBV6-5,TRBJ1-2,CASSQQGDYGYTF
13,TRBV12-3/TRBV12-4,TRBJ1-2,CASSLMGARGYTF
14,TRBV27,TRBJ2-6,CASSLYSGANVLTF
15,TRBV27,TRBJ2-3,CASSLTSGDTDTQYF
16,TRBV4-1,TRBJ1-1,CASSQAVNILNTEAFF
14,TRBV3-1/TRBV3-2,TRBJ2-2,CASSPIAGHGELFF
16,TRBV5-4,TRBJ2-1,CASRPPPSAEAHEQFF
12,TRBV19,TRBJ1-1,CASSIGGAEAFF
15,TRBV7-9,TRBJ2-3,CASSSWGQGSNTQYF
15,TRBV19,TRBJ2-1,CASSTTGKPSNEQFF
16,TRBV24-1,TRBJ1-2,CATSDLQTGGVYGYTF
15,TRBV6-5,TRBJ2-5,CASSPQDRGQETQYF
15,TRBV13,TRBJ2-3,CASSETSGGSDTQYF
14,TRBV10-2,TRBJ2-3,CASSVQFSTDTQYF
16,TRBV5-6,TRBJ1-2,CASPQPIAAGNYGYTF
17,TRBV4-2,TRBJ2-3,CASSQGFGGSLADTQYF
12,TRBV28,TRBJ2-6,CASKPGANVLTF
12,TRBV29-1,TRBJ2-1,CSVDRGTNEQFF
16,TRBV7-2,TRBJ1-1,CASSLGTGLMNTEAFF
15,TRBV19,TRBJ2-5,CASRDRRALQETQYF
17,TRBV28,TRBJ1-3,CASSAPVGASSGNTIYF
15,TRBV19,TRBJ2-7,CASSESRVRGDEQYF
16,TRBV25-1,TRBJ1-2,CATSPITGSPNYGYTF
16,TRBV20-1,TRBJ2-5,CSASLVTGEGAETQYF
12,TRBV27,TRBJ1-2,CARTTGTYGYTF
15,TRBV19,TRBJ2-3,CASSMPGEPTDTQYF
14,TRBV6-6,TRBJ1-2,CASSTRDRVHGYTF
15,TRBV27,TRBJ1-2,CASSFERTGVDGYTF
14,TRBV19,TRBJ2-7,CASSIAGGPYEQYF
14,TRBV13,TRBJ2-1,CASTTLADRNEQFF
16,TRBV27,TRBJ2-7,CASSSKQKTSGGEQYF